These T cell receptor beta chains were read from a single sample in a study of blood T cell repertoires in COVID-19. The repertoire was sequenced with immunoSEQ multiplex PCR; TCRdb's copy has only in-frame clones and lacks some. Of tens of thousands of clones in the sample, roughly 84% were seen once. Material for sequencing was peripheral blood. Every receptor here comes from a human donor in a cohort sampled during active COVID-19. Each CDR3 is given without its conserved first and last residue.

>TRBV30
AWSGGGGSSYNEQF
>TRBV25-1
ASSDTGQGFRNEKLF
>TRBV3-1/TRBV3-2
ASSQMGGAAVRETQY
>TRBV28
ASTPGQEVAEQY
>TRBV27
ASSLAGGIEQF
>TRBV25-1
ASRQTGIDSPLH
>TRBV27
ASRIQLNTEAF
>TRBV19
ASDDRGGNEKLF
>TRBV6-4
ASSREGGMNQPQH
>TRBV6-1
ASSELGGPDTQY
>TRBV6-5
ASRDLQGREAF
>TRBV18
ASSPPSGANEQY
>TRBV6-5
ASTYSSRYGYT
>TRBV15
ATSRVLGAGNTIY
>TRBV24-1
ATSDPQVPYGYT
>TRBV21-1
ASSRYRVNQPQH